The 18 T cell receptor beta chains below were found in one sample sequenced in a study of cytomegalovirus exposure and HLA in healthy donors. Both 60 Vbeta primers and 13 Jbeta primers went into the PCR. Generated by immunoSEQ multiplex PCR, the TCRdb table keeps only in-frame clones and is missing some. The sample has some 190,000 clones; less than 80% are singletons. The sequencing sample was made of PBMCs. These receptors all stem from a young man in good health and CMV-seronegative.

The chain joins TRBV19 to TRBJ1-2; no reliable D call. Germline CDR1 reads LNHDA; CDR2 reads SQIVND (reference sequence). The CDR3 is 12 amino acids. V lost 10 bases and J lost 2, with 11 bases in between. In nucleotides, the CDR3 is TGTGCCACCATTTCGGGAAACTATGGCTACACCTTC. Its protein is CATISGNYGYTF.

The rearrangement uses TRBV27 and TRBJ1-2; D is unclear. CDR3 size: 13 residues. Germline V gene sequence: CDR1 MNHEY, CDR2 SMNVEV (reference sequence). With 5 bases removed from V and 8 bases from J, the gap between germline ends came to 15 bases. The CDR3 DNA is TGTGCCAGCAGTCCCGGAACCCCCGGGGGCTACACCTTC. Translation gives CASSPGTPGGYTF.

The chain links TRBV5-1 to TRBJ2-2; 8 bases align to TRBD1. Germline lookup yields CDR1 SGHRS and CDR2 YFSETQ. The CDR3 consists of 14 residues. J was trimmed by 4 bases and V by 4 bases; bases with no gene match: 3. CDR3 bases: TGCGCCAGCAGCCCGACAGGGGCCACCGGGGAGCTGTTTTTT. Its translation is CASSPTGATGELFF.

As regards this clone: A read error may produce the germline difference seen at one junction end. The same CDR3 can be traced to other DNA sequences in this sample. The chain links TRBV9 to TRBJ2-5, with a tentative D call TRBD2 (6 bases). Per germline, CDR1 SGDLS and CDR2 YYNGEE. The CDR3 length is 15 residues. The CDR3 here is CASSVVAGRLETQYF. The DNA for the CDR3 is TGTGCCAGCAGTGTAGTCGCGGGAAGGCTAGAGACCCAGTACTTC. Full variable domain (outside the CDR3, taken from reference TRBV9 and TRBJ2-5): DSGVTQTPKHLITATGQRVTLRCSPRSGDLSVYWYQQSLDQGLQFLIQYYNGEERAKGNILERFSAQQFPDLHSELNLSSLELGDSALYFCASSVVAGRLETQYFGPGTRLLVL.

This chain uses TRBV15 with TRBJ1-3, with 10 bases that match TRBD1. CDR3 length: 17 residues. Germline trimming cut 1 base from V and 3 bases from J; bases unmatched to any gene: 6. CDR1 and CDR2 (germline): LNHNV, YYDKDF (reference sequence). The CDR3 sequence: CATSRAPRTGGGNTIYF. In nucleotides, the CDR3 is TGTGCCACCAGCAGAGCCCCCCGGACAGGGGGTGGAAACACCATATATTTT.

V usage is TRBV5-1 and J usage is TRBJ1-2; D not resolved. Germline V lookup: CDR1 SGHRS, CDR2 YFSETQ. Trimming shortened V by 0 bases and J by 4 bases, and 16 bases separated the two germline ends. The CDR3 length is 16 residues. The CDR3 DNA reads TGCGCCAGCAGCTTGGATCCCTGGGCAGAGGGCTATGGCTACACCTTC. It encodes CASSLDPWAEGYGYTF.

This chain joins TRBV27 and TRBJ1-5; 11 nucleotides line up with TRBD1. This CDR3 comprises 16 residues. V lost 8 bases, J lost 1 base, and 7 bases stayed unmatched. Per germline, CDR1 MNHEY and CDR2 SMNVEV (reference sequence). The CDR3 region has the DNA TGTGCCAGCTCAGGACAGGGGGCGAAGAGCAATCAGCCCCAGCATTTT. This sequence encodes CASSGQGAKSNQPQHF.

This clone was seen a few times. For the CDR3, the DNA is TGTGCCACGGGAGTAACTGGGGAGACCCAGTACTTC. Encoded protein: CATGVTGETQYF. This chain connects TRBV15 to TRBJ2-5; D perhaps matches TRBD2 (5 bases). Trimming removed 9 bases from V and 5 bases from J, with 13 bases in between. This CDR3 is 12 amino acids long. Germline V lookup: CDR1 LNHNV, CDR2 YYDKDF (reference sequence).

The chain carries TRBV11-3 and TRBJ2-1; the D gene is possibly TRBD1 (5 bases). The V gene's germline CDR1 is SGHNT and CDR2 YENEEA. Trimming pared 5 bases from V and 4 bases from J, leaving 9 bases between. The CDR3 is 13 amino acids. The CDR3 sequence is CASSIQGYNEQFF. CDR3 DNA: TGTGCCAGCAGCATCCAGGGTTACAATGAGCAGTTCTTC.

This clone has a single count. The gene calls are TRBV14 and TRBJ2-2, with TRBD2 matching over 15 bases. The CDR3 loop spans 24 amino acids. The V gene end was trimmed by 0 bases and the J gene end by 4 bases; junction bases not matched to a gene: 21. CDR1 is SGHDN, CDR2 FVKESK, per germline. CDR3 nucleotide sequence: TGTGCCAGCAGCCAAGATTTGTGGGGTGGGATGTGGACTAGCGGGGGGGCGGGCACCGGGGAGCTGTTTTTT. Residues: CASSQDLWGGMWTSGGAGTGELFF.

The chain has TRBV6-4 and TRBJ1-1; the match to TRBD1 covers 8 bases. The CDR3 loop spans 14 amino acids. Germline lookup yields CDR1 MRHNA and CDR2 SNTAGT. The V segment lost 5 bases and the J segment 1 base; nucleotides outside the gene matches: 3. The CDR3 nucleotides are TGTGCCAGCAGTCCCACAGGGGGGAACACTGAAGCTTTCTTT. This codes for CASSPTGGNTEAFF.

The CDR3 nucleotides read TGTGCCTGGAGTAGACAGGGCGCGGAGACCCAGTACTTC. Its protein product is CAWSRQGAETQYF. The rearrangement joins TRBV30 to TRBJ2-5; TRBD1 aligns across 7 bases. Germline CDR1 is GTSNPN and CDR2 is SVGIG (reference sequence). Unmatched junction bases numbered 5, after V lost 2 bases and J lost 5 bases. The CDR3 totals 13 residues.

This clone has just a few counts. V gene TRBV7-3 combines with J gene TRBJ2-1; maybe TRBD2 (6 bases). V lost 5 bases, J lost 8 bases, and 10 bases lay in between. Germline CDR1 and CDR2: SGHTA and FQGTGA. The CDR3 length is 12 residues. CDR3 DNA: TGTGCCAGCAGCCGACTAGGCGATGAGCAGTTCTTC. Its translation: CASSRLGDEQFF.

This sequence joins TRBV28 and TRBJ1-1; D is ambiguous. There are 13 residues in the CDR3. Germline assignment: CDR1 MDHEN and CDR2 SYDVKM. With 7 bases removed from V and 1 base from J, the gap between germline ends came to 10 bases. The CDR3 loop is CASTVSGNTEAFF. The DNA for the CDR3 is TGTGCCAGCACCGTTTCAGGGAACACTGAAGCTTTCTTT.

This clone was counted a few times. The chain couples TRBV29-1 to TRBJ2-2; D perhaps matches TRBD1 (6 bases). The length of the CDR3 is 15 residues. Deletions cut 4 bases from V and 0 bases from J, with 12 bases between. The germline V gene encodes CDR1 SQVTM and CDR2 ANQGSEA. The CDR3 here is CSVGLGASNTGELFF. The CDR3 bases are TGCAGCGTTGGGTTGGGGGCCTCGAACACCGGGGAGCTGTTTTTT.

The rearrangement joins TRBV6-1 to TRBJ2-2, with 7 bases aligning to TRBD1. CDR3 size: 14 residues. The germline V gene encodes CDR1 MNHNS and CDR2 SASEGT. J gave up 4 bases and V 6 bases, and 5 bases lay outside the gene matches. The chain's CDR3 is CASSPHRGTGELFF. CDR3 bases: TGTGCCAGCAGCCCTCACAGGGGCACCGGGGAGCTGTTTTTT.

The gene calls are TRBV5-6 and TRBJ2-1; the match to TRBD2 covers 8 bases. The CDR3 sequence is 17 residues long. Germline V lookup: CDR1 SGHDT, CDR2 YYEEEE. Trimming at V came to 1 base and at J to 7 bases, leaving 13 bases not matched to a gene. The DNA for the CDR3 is TGTGCCAGCAGCTTGACCCGGGGCAGCGGGGGAGAGAATGAGCAGTTCTTC. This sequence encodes CASSLTRGSGGENEQFF.

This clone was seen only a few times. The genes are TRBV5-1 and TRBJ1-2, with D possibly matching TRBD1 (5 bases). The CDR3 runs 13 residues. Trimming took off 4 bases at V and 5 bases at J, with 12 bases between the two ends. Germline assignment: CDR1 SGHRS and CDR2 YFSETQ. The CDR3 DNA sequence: TGCGCCAGCAGCCTTGACAGTGGATATGGCTACACCTTC. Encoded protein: CASSLDSGYGYTF.